These 12 T cell receptor beta chains came from one sample sequenced in a study of T-cell reconstitution after alpha-beta-depleted transplantation in children. Molecular barcoding with unique molecular identifiers was used for the TCRbeta library. Using its own MiXCR run on the PCR reads, TCRdb lists one record per CDR3 protein. This sample has tens of thousands of distinct CDR3 sequences, with about 9% found just once. Sequences were derived from PBMCs, mostly from graft donor cells, sampled 60 days after TCRalphabeta/CD19-depleted stem cell transplant. These receptors originate from a male patient between 2 and 10 years old who had a stem cell transplant for chronic granulomatous disease, so the T cells may come from the graft donor.

This clonotype was seen repeatedly, ten times or more. The V gene is TRBV5-4, the J gene TRBJ2-1; 10 bases match TRBD2. Germline V lookup: CDR1 SGHNT, CDR2 YYREEE (reference sequence). CDR3 length: 13 residues. After removal of 7 bases from V and 4 bases from J, the junction contained 2 bases not matched to a gene. CDR3 protein: CASGLAAYNEQFF. CDR3 nucleotides: TGTGCCAGCGGACTAGCGGCATACAATGAGCAGTTCTTC.

This clonotype was recorded many times. The V call is TRBV2, the J call TRBJ2-2; the D gene is possibly TRBD2 (6 bases). Trimming left V 6 bases short and J 0 bases short, with 11 bases between. CDR3 size: 15 residues. Germline V lookup: CDR1 SNHLY, CDR2 FYNNEI. The CDR3 loop reads CASRVADTNTGELFF. The CDR3, as DNA: TGTGCCAGCAGAGTAGCGGATACGAACACCGGGGAGCTGTTTTTT.

This clonotype showed up many times. J is TRBJ2-1 and V is TRBV14, with D possibly being TRBD2 (6 bases). The V end lost 2 bases, the J end lost 10 bases, and 15 bases lay between the germline ends. Looked up from germline, CDR1 is SGHDN and CDR2 is FVKESK. This CDR3 spans 14 amino acids. Written as DNA, the CDR3 is TGTGCCAGCAGCCAACTTGCCTATAGCGGAGAGCAGTTCTTC. Its translation is CASSQLAYSGEQFF.

The chain joins TRBV5-1 to TRBJ1-1, with D unclear. Trimming removed 3 bases at V and 0 bases at J, with 9 bases between. The CDR3 consists of 14 residues. Germline loops: CDR1 SGHRS, CDR2 YFSETQ. This CDR3 is CASSSQNMNTEAFF. DNA of the CDR3: TGCGCCAGCAGCTCACAAAATATGAACACTGAAGCTTTCTTT.

This clonotype was counted ten times or more. The CDR3 loop reads CASSEGQGGVTEAFF. As DNA, the CDR3 is TGTGCCAGCAGCGAGGGACAGGGCGGGGTCACTGAAGCTTTCTTT. V is TRBV5-6 and J is TRBJ1-1, with 9 bases fitting TRBD1. The CDR3 is 15 residues long. With 4 bases clipped from V and 4 bases from J, the junction kept 8 bases outside the gene matches. CDR1 and CDR2 from the germline V gene are SGHDT and YYEEEE.

This clonotype was counted only a few times. The CDR3 loop reads CASSQVIGLNTGELFF. CDR3 nucleotides: TGTGCCAGCAGCCAAGTAATCGGTTTGAACACCGGGGAGCTGTTTTTT. The chain employs TRBV14 and TRBJ2-2; D remains unclear. V was trimmed by 1 base and J by 1 base, leaving 10 bases between them. This CDR3 region has 16 residues. In germline, CDR1 is SGHDN, CDR2 FVKESK.

This chain connects TRBV5-3 to TRBJ1-1, with 7 bases fitting TRBD1. TRBV5-3 is filed as an ORF, its function uncertain. V was pared by 1 base and J by 1 base, with 10 bases of the junction left unmatched. This CDR3 contains 17 residues. The CDR3 DNA is TGTGCCAGAAGCTTGAGGAGACAGGGATTATGGAACACTGAAGCTTTCTTT. Protein product: CARSLRRQGLWNTEAFF.

There are many counts of this clonotype. The CDR3 sequence: CASRAGLINTIYF. The DNA for the CDR3 is TGTGCCAGCAGAGCGGGTTTGATTAACACCATATATTTT. The chain links TRBV12-3 or TRBV12-4 to TRBJ1-3, with D unresolved. The V and J ends lost 6 bases and 7 bases respectively, with 13 bases between them. This CDR3 contains 13 residues.

Many counts were recorded for this clonotype. In DNA, the CDR3 is TGTGCCAGCAGTTATTTCCCGAGAGCCGCCTACGAGCAGTACTTC. It is translated as CASSYFPRAAYEQYF. This chain joins TRBV6-2 or TRBV6-3 and TRBJ2-7; D is uncertain. CDR1 and CDR2 from the germline V gene are MNHEY and SVGEGT. Trimming pared 3 bases from V and 2 bases from J, leaving 14 bases between. The CDR3 has 15 residues.

This clonotype was picked up many times. This rearrangement joins TRBV9 to TRBJ2-5; perhaps TRBD2 as D (5 bases). Germline CDR1 and CDR2: SGDLS and YYNGEE. V was cut by 0 bases and J by 0 bases, with 9 bases left in between. The CDR3 covers 15 residues. DNA of the CDR3: TGTGCCAGCAGCGTAGGGGCTAGCCACCAAGAGACCCAGTACTTC. Its translation: CASSVGASHQETQYF.

The chain uses TRBV5-1 and TRBJ2-1; a weak D match, TRBD1 (6 bases). There are 17 residues in the CDR3. With 0 bases removed from V and 9 bases from J, the gap between germline ends came to 22 bases. Germline V gene lookup returns CDR1 SGHRS and CDR2 YFSETQ. As DNA, the CDR3 is TGCGCCAGCAGCTTGGATCCAGGGGCCGGTGCTCAGGGTGAGCAGTTCTTC. Amino acid sequence: CASSLDPGAGAQGEQFF.

There are many counts of this clonotype. The rearrangement uses TRBV11-2 and TRBJ2-1, with D possibly TRBD1 on 6 matching bases. This CDR3 is 16 amino acids long. Germline CDR1 SGHAT, CDR2 FQNNGV. The ends were cut back, 5 bases at V and 0 bases at J, with 14 bases in the middle. The CDR3 nucleotides are TGTGCCAGCAGCCAGGGGACGTTGAGCTCCTACAATGAGCAGTTCTTC. It is translated as CASSQGTLSSYNEQFF.